These 17 T cell receptor beta chains share one sample of origin, sequenced in a study of T cell responses to AZD1222 COVID-19 vaccine. Generated by immunoSEQ multiplex PCR, the TCRdb table keeps only in-frame clones and is missing some. The repertoire holds about 120,000 clones, with 92% as singletons. The sample was peripheral blood, taken on day 0 of AZD1222 vaccination. These TCRs come from an adult in good health.

The chain employs TRBV19 and TRBJ1-1, with 7 bases fitting TRBD1. Trimming took 5 bases from V and 2 from J; bases not matched to a gene: 8. Germline CDR1 and CDR2: LNHDA and SQIVND (reference sequence). The length of the CDR3 is 15 residues. The CDR3 reads CASSAPGTANTEAFF. CDR3 sequence (DNA): TGTGCCAGTAGTGCTCCCGGGACAGCTAACACTGAAGCTTTCTTT.

This rearrangement joins TRBV3-1 (or the pseudogene TRBV3-2) to TRBJ1-1, with D uncertain. CDR1 is LGHDT, CDR2 YNNKEL, per germline (reference sequence). V was shortened by 0 bases and J by 7 bases, with 15 bases between the two germline ends. The CDR3 consists of 15 residues. CDR3 sequence (DNA): TGTGCCAGCAGCCAAGACTTTTCTCGGGCCAATGAAGCTTTCTTT. Its protein is CASSQDFSRANEAFF.

The V gene is TRBV6-6, the J gene TRBJ2-5; the match to TRBD1 covers 10 bases. The CDR3 is made up of 15 amino acids. V lost 6 bases, J lost 2 bases, and 6 bases stayed unmatched. CDR1 MNHNY and CDR2 SVGAGI come from the germline V gene (reference sequence). This CDR3 is CASRPDRGNQETQYF. The CDR3 DNA sequence: TGTGCCAGCAGGCCGGACAGGGGGAATCAAGAGACCCAGTACTTC.

The genes are TRBV2 and TRBJ2-2, with 9 bases identical to TRBD1. V lost 6 bases, J lost 1 base, and 3 bases stayed unmatched. The length of the CDR3 is 15 residues. Germline loops: CDR1 SNHLY, CDR2 FYNNEI. CDR3 residues: CASSSDRGNTGELFF. The CDR3 nucleotides read TGTGCCAGCAGCTCGGACAGGGGGAACACCGGGGAGCTGTTTTTT. The variable domain in full, completed from reference TRBV2 and TRBJ2-2, reads EPEVTQTPSHQVTQMGQEVILRCVPISNHLYFYWYRQILGQKVEFLVSFYNNEISEKSEIFDDQFSVERPDGSNFTLKIRSTKLEDSAMYFCASSSDRGNTGELFFGEGSRLTVL.

V is TRBV7-9 and J is TRBJ2-3; possible D gene TRBD2, 5 bases. V lost 5 bases and J 4 bases, leaving 13 bases between the germline ends. The germline CDR1 and CDR2 sequences are SEHNR and FQNEAQ (reference sequence). The CDR3 runs 14 residues. CDR3 amino acids: CASSLRRGPDTQYF. Written as DNA, the CDR3 is TGTGCCAGCAGCCTCCGTCGGGGTCCAGATACGCAGTATTTT.

This chain's CDR3 is CASSFMGQSFGDTQYF. The CDR3 nucleotides are TGTGCCAGCAGTTTCATGGGACAGTCTTTCGGTGATACGCAGTATTTT. The J gene is TRBJ2-3, the V gene TRBV27, with 7 bases aligning to TRBD1. The V gene's germline CDR1 is MNHEY and CDR2 SMNVEV (reference sequence). After removal of 3 bases from V and 6 bases from J, the junction contained 12 bases not matched to a gene. CDR3 length equals 16 residues.

This chain uses TRBV15 with TRBJ2-1; 8 bases are shared with TRBD2. This CDR3 region has 13 residues. CDR1 is LNHNV, CDR2 YYDKDF, per germline (reference sequence). The J segment lost 7 bases and the V segment lost 8 bases, leaving 7 bases of the junction unmatched. The CDR3 loop is CATDGLAQNEQFF. The CDR3 region has the DNA TGTGCCACCGACGGACTAGCTCAAAATGAGCAGTTCTTC.

The chain joins TRBV7-8 to TRBJ1-2, with D unresolved. Germline V gene data show CDR1 as SGHVS and CDR2 as FQNEAQ. With 1 base removed from V and 5 bases from J, the gap between germline ends came to 23 bases. This CDR3 contains 18 residues. This CDR3 reads CASSLGAGFYEYRYGYTF. In DNA form, the CDR3 reads TGTGCCAGCAGCTTAGGGGCGGGTTTCTATGAGTATAGGTATGGCTACACCTTC.

This clone was counted only a few times. The chain is built from TRBV5-1 and TRBJ1-1; D is perhaps TRBD1 (5 bases). CDR3 length: 14 amino acids. V was shortened by 4 bases and J by 1 base, with 11 bases between the two germline ends. Germline V gene data show CDR1 as SGHRS and CDR2 as YFSETQ. In DNA, the CDR3 is TGCGCCAGCAGCCGGGGGGTAAGGAACACTGAAGCTTTCTTT. Translating gives CASSRGVRNTEAFF.

V usage is TRBV9 and J usage is TRBJ1-3, with 8 bases that match TRBD1. The CDR3 loop spans 16 amino acids. Germline CDR1 is SGDLS and CDR2 is YYNGEE. After removal of 4 bases from V and 0 bases from J, the junction contained 6 bases not matched to a gene. CDR3 in DNA: TGTGCCAGCAGCCCAGGGGGCCGGAGCTCTGGAAACACCATATATTTT. Translating it yields CASSPGGRSSGNTIYF.

This chain uses TRBV6-1 with TRBJ1-1; tentative D call: TRBD1 (5 bases). Germline CDR1 and CDR2: MNHNS and SASEGT. This CDR3 contains 17 residues. The V gene lost 0 bases and the J gene lost 3 bases, with 17 bases spanning the gap. The CDR3 coding sequence is TGTGCCAGCAGTGAAGCGCCCCTCGGGGCCCCTCACACTGAAGCTTTCTTT. It specifies CASSEAPLGAPHTEAFF.

The rearrangement links TRBV6-1 to TRBJ1-6, with 9 bases identical to TRBD1. The ends lost 4 bases at V and 5 bases at J; junction bases unmatched: 12. The germline CDR1 and CDR2 sequences are MNHNS and SASEGT. This CDR3 contains 18 residues. The CDR3 loop reads CASSGDRATNLNNSPLHF. The CDR3 DNA sequence: TGTGCCAGCAGTGGGGACAGGGCGACCAACTTGAATAATTCACCCCTCCACTTT.

The chain combines TRBV27 with TRBJ1-4, with D possibly TRBD1 on 5 matching bases. The germline CDR1 and CDR2 sequences are MNHEY and SMNVEV (reference sequence). Trimming removed 8 bases at V and 3 bases at J, with 10 bases between. The CDR3 has 13 residues. The DNA for the CDR3 is TGTGCCAGCCAGGGTCGGGCTAATGAAAAACTGTTTTTT. Residues: CASQGRANEKLFF.

V usage is TRBV10-2 and J usage is TRBJ2-7; 7 bases align to TRBD1. This CDR3 has 13 amino acids. J was trimmed by 4 bases and V by 3 bases; bases with no gene match: 3. Germline values: CDR1 WSHSY, CDR2 SAAADI. The CDR3 loop reads CASSEGGQYEQYF. As DNA, the CDR3 is TGCGCCAGCAGTGAAGGGGGACAGTACGAGCAGTACTTC.

J is TRBJ2-1 and V is TRBV11-3; D remains unclear. Trimming stripped 1 base from V and 4 bases from J, with 11 bases between. CDR3 size: 15 residues. Germline lookup yields CDR1 SGHNT and CDR2 YENEEA. The CDR3 sequence: CASSLVSIIYNEQFF. The CDR3 nucleotides read TGTGCCAGCAGCTTAGTTAGTATTATTTACAATGAGCAGTTCTTC.

The V call is TRBV5-4, the J call TRBJ1-4; no reliable D call. The CDR3 has 14 residues. CDR1 and CDR2 from the germline V gene are SGHNT and YYREEE (reference sequence). Trimming removed 1 base at V and 3 bases at J, with 7 bases between. The CDR3 coding sequence is TGTGCCAGCAGCTTGACAGCCTCTAATGAAAAACTGTTTTTT. This encodes CASSLTASNEKLFF.

The V call is TRBV12-3 or TRBV12-4, the J call TRBJ2-3; no definite D call. The CDR3 extends over 13 amino acids. V was clipped by 6 bases and J by 5 bases, with 12 bases between them. The CDR3 DNA reads as TGTGCCAGCAGCCTCAACCAAGGAGATACGCAGTATTTT. Its translation: CASSLNQGDTQYF.